Presented here are 20 T cell receptor beta chains from one specimen sequenced in a study of shared clonotypes between healthy human individuals. Sequencing used immunoSEQ multiplex PCR; TCRdb keeps in-frame clones, though not all of them. Among approximately 2.4 million clones, about 94% were seen once, and the ten largest hold about 0.13%. Sequencing was done on a sample of naive CD4+ T cells sorted from blood. Subset given: CD45RA+ positively selected. Receptor source: a young man in good health.

V gene TRBV19 combines with J gene TRBJ1-2, with D uncertain. V lost 0 bases and J lost 7, with 6 bases in between. The CDR3 has 12 residues. Germline V gene sequence: CDR1 LNHDA, CDR2 SQIVND (reference sequence). The DNA of the CDR3 is TGTGCCAGTAGTATAGATCGGTTTGGCTACACCTTC. Translating it yields CASSIDRFGYTF.

This chain uses TRBV5-1 with TRBJ2-3; 7 nucleotides align to TRBD2. With 7 bases clipped from V and 0 bases from J, the junction kept 8 bases outside the gene matches. The CDR3 extends over 15 amino acids. CDR1 SGHRS and CDR2 YFSETQ come from the germline V gene. Written as DNA, the CDR3 is TGCGCCAGCTCCGTAGCGGGCCCTAGCACAGATACGCAGTATTTT. Translation gives CASSVAGPSTDTQYF. Full variable domain (outside the CDR3, taken from reference TRBV5-1 and TRBJ2-3): KAGVTQTPRYLIKTRGQQVTLSCSPISGHRSVSWYQQTPGQGLQFLFEYFSETQRNKGNFPGRFSGRQFSNSRSEMNVSTLELGDSALYLCASSVAGPSTDTQYFGPGTRLTVL.

A few counts support this clone. This rearrangement joins TRBV15 to TRBJ2-5; no definite D call. V lost 1 base and J 4 bases, leaving 19 bases between the germline ends. CDR3 size: 17 residues. Germline assignment: CDR1 LNHNV and CDR2 YYDKDF (reference sequence). Here the CDR3 DNA reads TGTGCCACCAGCAGAGCCCCTGACTGGTACTCAGGAGAGACCCAGTACTTC. Translated: CATSRAPDWYSGETQYF.

The genes are TRBV9 and TRBJ1-1; D call uncertain. The CDR3 totals 16 residues. The V gene lost 0 bases and the J gene lost 0 bases, with 12 bases spanning the gap. Germline V gives CDR1 SGDLS, CDR2 YYNGEE. In DNA, the CDR3 is TGTGCCAGCAGCGTAGAAAATATGGCAGTGAACACTGAAGCTTTCTTT. Protein sequence: CASSVENMAVNTEAFF.

The chain combines TRBV28 with TRBJ2-1, with TRBD2 matching 7 bases. Unmatched junction bases numbered 7, after V lost 4 bases and J lost 4 bases. CDR1 and CDR2 (germline): MDHEN, SYDVKM. CDR3 length: 15 residues. DNA of the CDR3: TGTGCCAGCAGTTCTCCGCCCGGGGGGTACAATGAGCAGTTCTTC. It yields the protein CASSSPPGGYNEQFF.

This chain joins TRBV2 and TRBJ1-1, with D hard to call. CDR1 and CDR2 from the germline V gene are SNHLY and FYNNEI. Trimming removed 4 bases from V and 2 bases from J, with 8 bases in between. This CDR3 is built from 13 residues. CDR3 coding DNA: TGTGCCAGCAGTGCCAGATTAAACACTGAAGCTTTCTTT. Residues: CASSARLNTEAFF. Variable domain in full (rest from reference TRBV2 and TRBJ1-1): EPEVTQTPSHQVTQMGQEVILRCVPISNHLYFYWYRQILGQKVEFLVSFYNNEISEKSEIFDDQFSVERPDGSNFTLKIRSTKLEDSAMYFCASSARLNTEAFFGQGTRLTVV.

The chain is built from TRBV6-5 and TRBJ1-6, with TRBD1 matching over 8 bases. Germline values: CDR1 MNHEY, CDR2 SVGAGI. Germline trimming cut 0 bases from V and 7 bases from J; bases unmatched to any gene: 2. The CDR3 is made up of 15 amino acids. CDR3 coding DNA: TGTGCCAGCAGTTACTCGTCAGGGGGCAATTCACCCCTCCACTTT. This encodes CASSYSSGGNSPLHF.

J is TRBJ1-4 and V is TRBV6-6; no firm D call. Germline CDR1 MNHNY, CDR2 SVGAGI (reference sequence). CDR3 length: 13 amino acids. Trimming removed 3 bases at V and 8 bases at J, with 10 bases between. The CDR3 coding sequence is TGTGCCAGCAGTTATGGGGTGAGAGAAAAACTGTTTTTT. The encoded protein is CASSYGVREKLFF.

This sequence joins TRBV6-4 and TRBJ1-5; D is uncertain. CDR1 is MRHNA, CDR2 SNTAGT, per germline. This CDR3 region has 13 residues. With 5 bases removed from V and 3 bases from J, the gap between germline ends came to 8 bases. CDR3 amino acids: CASSREFNQPQHF. The CDR3 DNA is TGTGCCAGCAGTCGGGAGTTCAATCAGCCCCAGCATTTT.

Note on this clone: At the DNA level, this CDR3 is encoded by other sequences in the same sample as well. The chain has TRBV5-4 and TRBJ2-7; 9 nucleotides agree with TRBD2. Trimming at V came to 2 bases and at J to 2 bases, leaving 5 bases not matched to a gene. This CDR3 contains 15 residues. The germline CDR1 and CDR2 sequences are SGHNT and YYREEE (reference sequence). CDR3 sequence (DNA): TGTGCCAGCAGCTTAGGCCTAGCGGGGACCTACGAGCAGTACTTC. Protein sequence: CASSLGLAGTYEQYF.

The chain employs TRBV5-6 and TRBJ1-1; D is unresolved. The length of the CDR3 is 14 residues. The V end lost 7 bases, the J end lost 1 base, and 14 bases lay between the germline ends. The germline gives CDR1 SGHDT, CDR2 YYEEEE. The CDR3 protein is CASSRRARNTEAFF. CDR3 nucleotide sequence: TGTGCCAGCTCACGTAGGGCCCGGAACACTGAAGCTTTCTTT.

The V call is TRBV25-1, the J call TRBJ1-4; D not resolved. Trimming removed 8 bases at V and 4 bases at J, with 11 bases between. The CDR3 loop spans 13 amino acids. Germline CDR1 and CDR2: MGHDK and SYGVNS. CDR3 residues: CASGNSVNEKLFF. CDR3 nucleotide sequence: TGTGCCAGCGGCAACAGCGTTAATGAAAAACTGTTTTTT.

The chain uses TRBV25-1 and TRBJ1-1; D is unclear. V lost 6 bases to trimming and J lost 11 bases, with 19 bases between them. Germline V gene lookup returns CDR1 MGHDK and CDR2 SYGVNS. This CDR3 comprises 13 residues. The CDR3 DNA reads TGTGCCAGCAGCCATTTCTCGTCAGGAGAGGCTTTCTTT. It yields the protein CASSHFSSGEAFF.

The genes are TRBV29-1 and TRBJ2-5, with a tentative D call TRBD2 (6 bases). The CDR3 covers 13 residues. CDR1 is SQVTM and CDR2 is ANQGSEA in the germline V gene. The ends were cut back, 4 bases at V and 4 bases at J, with 13 bases in the middle. The CDR3 is CSVGVLGGETQYF. For the CDR3, the DNA is TGCAGCGTTGGGGTTTTGGGGGGAGAGACCCAGTACTTC.

The chain recombines TRBV28 with TRBJ1-5, with 7 nucleotides matching TRBD1. The germline V gene encodes CDR1 MDHEN and CDR2 SYDVKM. The CDR3 spans 14 residues. The ends lost 10 bases at V and 7 bases at J; junction bases unmatched: 13. CDR3 in amino acids: CATQGAGGEQPQHF. The CDR3 DNA is TGTGCCACCCAGGGTGCAGGGGGAGAGCAGCCCCAGCATTTT.

In its sample, this clone was seen once. CDR3 region: CATSREFGAGVKSGANVLTF. CDR3 DNA sequence: TGTGCCACCAGCAGAGAATTCGGGGCAGGGGTTAAATCTGGGGCCAACGTCCTGACTTTC. V gene TRBV15 combines with J gene TRBJ2-6, with a weak D call TRBD1 (6 bases). CDR3 length: 20 residues. Trimming took off 0 bases at V and 1 base at J, with 19 bases between the two ends. Per the germline V gene, CDR1 is LNHNV and CDR2 is YYDKDF (reference sequence).

A single count supports this clone. This sequence joins TRBV5-1 and TRBJ1-2; a weak D match, TRBD1 (6 bases). Trimming removed 4 bases at V and 8 bases at J, with 15 bases between. The CDR3 sequence is 13 residues long. The V gene's germline CDR1 is SGHRS and CDR2 YFSETQ. The CDR3 bases are TGCGCCAGCAGCCCGGGACAATATGCAGGCTACACCTTC. It specifies CASSPGQYAGYTF.

This chain joins TRBV9 and TRBJ2-5, with 10 bases matching TRBD2. V lost 0 bases and J lost 2; bases outside the gene matches: 4. The germline V gene encodes CDR1 SGDLS and CDR2 YYNGEE. The CDR3 spans 16 residues. CDR3 in DNA: TGTGCCAGCAGCGTAGCGTCTAGCGGGGGTCAAGAGACCCAGTACTTC. Protein sequence: CASSVASSGGQETQYF.

The chain's CDR3 is CASSPTGIEPQPQHF. In nucleotides, the CDR3 is TGTGCCAGCAGTCCGACAGGGATCGAACCCCAGCCCCAGCATTTT. The chain carries TRBV25-1 and TRBJ1-5, with 7 bases identical to TRBD1. The germline V gene has CDR1 MGHDK and CDR2 SYGVNS. The CDR3 runs 15 residues. With V trimmed by 5 bases and J by 7 bases, 11 bases remained unmatched.

J is TRBJ1-5 and V is TRBV6-6, with 7 nucleotides matching TRBD1. V lost 11 bases to trimming and J lost 7 bases; unmatched junction nucleotides: 14. The CDR3 extends over 14 amino acids. Germline loops: CDR1 MNHNY, CDR2 SVGAGI (reference sequence). CDR3: CAAKEGGGEQPQHF. DNA of the CDR3: TGTGCCGCCAAGGAAGGGGGCGGAGAACAGCCCCAGCATTTT.